These T cell receptor beta chains were read from a single sample in a study of cytomegalovirus exposure and HLA in healthy donors. Generated by immunoSEQ multiplex PCR, the TCRdb table keeps only in-frame clones and is missing some. Of 90,000 to 110,000 clones listed, approximately 71% are singletons. The sequenced sample was PBMCs. These receptor sequences come from a woman in her seventies in good health and CMV-seropositive. Both conserved end residues are part of each CDR3. D genes are given only for firm matches. Clone size is not always given. Where it is, it says once, few, many or a class for expanded clones.

size,V,J,D,DNA,CDR3
few,TRBV6-5,TRBJ1-4,TRBD1,TGTGCCAGCAGCTCCGACAGGGCCTCACCGACACCACTGTTTTTT,CASSSDRASPTPLFF
few,TRBV7-8,TRBJ1-2,TRBD1,TGTGCCAGCAGCTTAGCGGTCACAGGGGGCGCGGACTATGGCTACACCTTC,CASSLAVTGGADYGYTF
few,TRBV6-6,TRBJ1-5,.,TGTGCCAGCAGTTACAGGGGGAGAGATCAGCCCCAGCATTTT,CASSYRGRDQPQHF
.,TRBV7-9,TRBJ1-4,.,TGTGCCAGCAGCTTCGGAGCAACTAATGAAAAACTGTTTTTT,CASSFGATNEKLFF
once,TRBV30,TRBJ1-6,TRBD1,TGTGCCTGGATAAGGGCAGGGGGTGGTGGGGCACCCCTCCACTTT,CAWIRAGGGGAPLHF
.,TRBV27,TRBJ1-6,.,TGTGCCAGCAGCCGCTGGGGAGGGAACTCACCCCTCCACTTT,CASSRWGGNSPLHF
.,TRBV5-6,TRBJ2-5,.,TGTGCCAGCAGCTTCGTGTCAGAGACCCAGTACTTC,CASSFVSETQYF
.,TRBV7-6,TRBJ2-1,.,TGTGCCAGCAGCCTCATGCGGGACAATGAGCAGTTCTTC,CASSLMRDNEQFF
few,TRBV9,TRBJ1-2,TRBD1,TGTGCCAGCAGCGCAGGGGGGGCAGGGGGCGCGGGACCCTATGGCTACACCTTC,CASSAGGAGGAGPYGYTF
once,TRBV6-6,TRBJ1-6,.,TGTGCCAGCAGAACAATGACAGATTCACCCCTCCACTTT,CASRTMTDSPLHF
few,TRBV2,TRBJ2-5,.,TGTGCCAGCAGTGAAGCACCACTCCGGCAAGGCCGGGGGACCCAGTACTTC,CASSEAPLRQGRGTQYF
few,TRBV4-1,TRBJ2-3,.,TGCGCCAGCAGCCAAGATTCACTTTCATCTAGCACAGATACGCAGTATTTT,CASSQDSLSSSTDTQYF
.,TRBV4-3,TRBJ1-1,TRBD1,TGCGCCAGCAGCAAAGGACAGGGTAACACTGAAGCTTTCTTT,CASSKGQGNTEAFF
.,TRBV19,TRBJ2-7,TRBD1,TGTGCCAGTAGTAGTCGACAGGGGTACGAGCAGTACTTC,CASSSRQGYEQYF
.,TRBV7-2,TRBJ2-3,.,TGTGCCAGCTCCTATTGGGGGGTTAGCACAGATACGCAGTATTTT,CASSYWGVSTDTQYF